This T cell receptor (beta chain) emerged from a study of PD-1 blockade in classical Hodgkin lymphoma. Libraries were prepared by immunoSEQ multiplex PCR; TCRdb keeps only in-frame clonotypes and omits some of them. Seen here are approximately 70,000 clones, about 93% observed once, and the top ten hold approximately 2.5%. This CDR3 contains 13 residues. CDR1 and CDR2 (germline): SNHLY, FYNNEI. V was trimmed by 11 bases and J by 2 bases, leaving 12 bases between them. Time point reported: newly diagnosed, previously untreated cHL patient sample. Regarding this clone: The antigen remains undetermined.

General study results and limits: Although disease activity or prior therapy may be involved, causes of the repertoire differences remain undefined. TCR diversity at baseline was reported to be reduced in newly diagnosed patients relative to healthy donors.

The chain employs TRBV2 and TRBJ2-2; D might be TRBD1 (7 bases). The sequence was obtained from a human donor with classical Hodgkin lymphoma. The sequenced sample consisted of peripheral blood mononuclear cells (PBMCs). CDR3 DNA sequence: TGTGCCTCAGGGGGGCTCAACACCGGGGAGCTGTTTTTT. As protein: CASGGLNTGELFF.